This T cell receptor (beta chain) was recorded in a study of cytomegalovirus exposure and HLA in healthy donors. PCR employed 60 Vbeta and 13 Jbeta primers. The data were produced by immunoSEQ multiplex PCR, yet TCRdb's version contains in-frame clones alone and is incomplete. The table shows 100,000 to 150,000 clones, with around 80% occurring only once. V was shortened by 0 bases and J by 1 base, with 8 bases between the two germline ends. This CDR3 comprises 15 residues. Germline CDR1 and CDR2: SGDLS and YYNGEE. The source material was PBMCs. The origin of this receptor is a woman in her forties or fifties in good health and CMV-seropositive. The chain couples TRBV9 to TRBJ2-1; D ambiguous. The CDR3 is CASSVEPGSYNEQFF. Written as DNA, the CDR3 is TGTGCCAGCAGCGTAGAACCAGGATCCTACAATGAGCAGTTCTTC.